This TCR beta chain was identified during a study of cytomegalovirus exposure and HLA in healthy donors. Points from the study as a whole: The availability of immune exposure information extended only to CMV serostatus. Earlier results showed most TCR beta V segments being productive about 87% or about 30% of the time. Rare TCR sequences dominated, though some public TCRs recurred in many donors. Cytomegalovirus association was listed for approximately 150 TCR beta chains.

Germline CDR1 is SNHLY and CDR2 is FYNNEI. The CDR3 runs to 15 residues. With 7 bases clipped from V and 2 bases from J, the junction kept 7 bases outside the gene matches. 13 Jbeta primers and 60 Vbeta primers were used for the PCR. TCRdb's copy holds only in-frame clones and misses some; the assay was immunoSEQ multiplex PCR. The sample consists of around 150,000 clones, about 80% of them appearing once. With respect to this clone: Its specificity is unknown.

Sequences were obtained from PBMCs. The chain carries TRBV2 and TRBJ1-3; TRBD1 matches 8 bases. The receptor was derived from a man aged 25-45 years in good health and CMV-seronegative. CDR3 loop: CASMLRGLTGNTIYF. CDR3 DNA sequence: TGTGCCAGCATGCTCAGGGGGCTAACTGGAAACACCATATATTTT.